This T cell receptor beta chain is drawn from a study of Ad26.COV2.S vaccination and SARS-CoV-2 variants. This table comes from immunoSEQ multiplex PCR, and its TCRdb copy is limited to in-frame clones, with some not included. The sample includes about 440,000 clones, 87% of them seen just once. The treatment is: around 19 received Ad26.COV2.S at low or high dose, single or two shots; roughly five received placebo; per-sample allocation not given. Material that was analyzed had been drawn on day 63 after the first vaccine or placebo injection. This TCR derives from a person aged 18-60 years who received the Ad26.COV2.S COVID-19 vaccine or a placebo. This specimen was peripheral blood, taken in a trial of Ad26.COV2.S vaccine versus placebo.

CDR3 residues: CASNRGGGSGELFF. CDR3 DNA: TGCGCCAGCAATCGGGGCGGAGGTTCCGGGGAGCTGTTTTTT. J is TRBJ2-2 and V is TRBV5-1; D tentatively fits TRBD1 or TRBD2 (5 bases each). Germline V gene sequence: CDR1 SGHRS, CDR2 YFSETQ. The CDR3 extends over 14 amino acids. V was cut by 6 bases and J by 6 bases, with 15 bases left in between.